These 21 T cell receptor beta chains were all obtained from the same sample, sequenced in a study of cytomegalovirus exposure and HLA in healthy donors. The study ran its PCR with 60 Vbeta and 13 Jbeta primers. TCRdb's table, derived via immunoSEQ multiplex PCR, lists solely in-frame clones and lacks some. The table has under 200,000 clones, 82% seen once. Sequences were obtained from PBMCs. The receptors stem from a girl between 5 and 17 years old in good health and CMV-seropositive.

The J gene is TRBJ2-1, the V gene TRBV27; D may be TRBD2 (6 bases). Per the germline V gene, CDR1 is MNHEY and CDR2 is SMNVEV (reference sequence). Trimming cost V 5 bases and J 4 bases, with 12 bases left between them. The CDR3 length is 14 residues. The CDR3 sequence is CASSANGGYNEQFF. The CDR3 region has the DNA TGTGCCAGCAGTGCAAACGGGGGTTACAATGAGCAGTTCTTC.

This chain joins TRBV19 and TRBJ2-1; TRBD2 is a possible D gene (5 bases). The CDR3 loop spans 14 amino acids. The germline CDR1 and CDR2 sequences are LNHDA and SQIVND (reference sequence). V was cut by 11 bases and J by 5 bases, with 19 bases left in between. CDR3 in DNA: TGTGCCTCCTCTCCCCCACTAGTCCACAATGAGCAGTTCTTC. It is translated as CASSPPLVHNEQFF.

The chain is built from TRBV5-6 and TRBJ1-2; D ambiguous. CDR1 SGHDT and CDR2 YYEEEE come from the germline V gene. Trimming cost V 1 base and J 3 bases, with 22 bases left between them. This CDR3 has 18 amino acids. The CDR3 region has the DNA TGTGCCAGCAGCTTGAATCGTAACACAGCAACGTCGTACTATGGCTACACCTTC. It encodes CASSLNRNTATSYYGYTF.

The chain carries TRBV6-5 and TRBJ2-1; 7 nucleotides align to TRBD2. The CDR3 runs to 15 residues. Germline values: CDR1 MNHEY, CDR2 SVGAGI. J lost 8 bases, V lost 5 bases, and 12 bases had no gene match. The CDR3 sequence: CASSTLAEGWDEQFF. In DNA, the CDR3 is TGTGCCAGCAGTACCCTAGCGGAGGGGTGGGATGAGCAGTTCTTC.

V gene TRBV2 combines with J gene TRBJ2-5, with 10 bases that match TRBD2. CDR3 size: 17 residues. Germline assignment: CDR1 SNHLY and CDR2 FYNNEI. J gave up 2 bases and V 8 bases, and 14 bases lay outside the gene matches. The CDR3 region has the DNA TGTGCCAGCGATCGGACAAAGGGACTAGCGACTCAAGAGACCCAGTACTTC. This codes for CASDRTKGLATQETQYF.

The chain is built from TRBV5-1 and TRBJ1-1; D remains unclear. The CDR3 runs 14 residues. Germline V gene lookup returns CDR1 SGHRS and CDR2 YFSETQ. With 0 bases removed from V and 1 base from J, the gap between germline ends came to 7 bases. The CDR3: CASSLASQNTEAFF. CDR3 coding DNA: TGCGCCAGCAGCTTGGCAAGCCAGAACACTGAAGCTTTCTTT.

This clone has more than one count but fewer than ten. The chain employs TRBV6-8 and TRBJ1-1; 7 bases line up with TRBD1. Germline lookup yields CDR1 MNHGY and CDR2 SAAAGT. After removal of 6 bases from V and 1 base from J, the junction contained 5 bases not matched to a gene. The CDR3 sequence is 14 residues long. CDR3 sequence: CASRGTDKNTEAFF. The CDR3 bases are TGTGCCAGCAGGGGGACAGACAAGAACACTGAAGCTTTCTTT.

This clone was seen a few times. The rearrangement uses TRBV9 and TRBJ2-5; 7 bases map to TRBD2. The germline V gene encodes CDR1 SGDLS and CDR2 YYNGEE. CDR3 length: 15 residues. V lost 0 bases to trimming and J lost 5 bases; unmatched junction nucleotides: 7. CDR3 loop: CASSVEGLGGETQYF. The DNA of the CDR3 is TGTGCCAGCAGCGTAGAGGGATTGGGGGGGGAGACCCAGTACTTC.

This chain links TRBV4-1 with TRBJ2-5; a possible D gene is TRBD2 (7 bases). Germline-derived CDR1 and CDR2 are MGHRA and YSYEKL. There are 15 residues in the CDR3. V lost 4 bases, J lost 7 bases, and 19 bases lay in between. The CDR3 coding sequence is TGCGCCAGCAGCCGAATTGGTGTGAGGGGGGGGACCCAGTACTTC. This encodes CASSRIGVRGGTQYF.

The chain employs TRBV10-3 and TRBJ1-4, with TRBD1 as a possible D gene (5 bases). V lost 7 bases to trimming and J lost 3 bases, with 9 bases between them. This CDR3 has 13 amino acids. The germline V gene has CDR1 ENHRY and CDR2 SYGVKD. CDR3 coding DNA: TGTGCCATCACCAGGGCACCTAATGAAAAACTGTTTTTT. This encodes CAITRAPNEKLFF.

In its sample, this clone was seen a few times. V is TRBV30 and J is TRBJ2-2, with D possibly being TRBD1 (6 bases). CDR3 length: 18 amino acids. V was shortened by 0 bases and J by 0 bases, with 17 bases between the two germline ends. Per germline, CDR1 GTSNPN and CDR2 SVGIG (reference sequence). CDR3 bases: TGTGCCTGGAGTGTTCCGGGACAACTAAGCGCGAACACCGGGGAGCTGTTTTTT. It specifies CAWSVPGQLSANTGELFF. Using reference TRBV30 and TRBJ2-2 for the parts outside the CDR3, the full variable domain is SQTIHQWPATLVQPVGSPLSLECTVEGTSNPNLYWYRQAAGRGLQLLFYSVGIGQISSEVPQNLSASRPQDRQFILSSKKLLLSDSGFYLCAWSVPGQLSANTGELFFGEGSRLTVL.

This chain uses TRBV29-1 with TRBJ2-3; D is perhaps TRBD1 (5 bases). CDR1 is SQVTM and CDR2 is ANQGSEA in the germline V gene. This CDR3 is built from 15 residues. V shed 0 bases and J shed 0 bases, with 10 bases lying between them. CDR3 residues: CSVEDRTQSTDTQYF. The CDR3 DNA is TGCAGCGTTGAAGATCGGACACAGAGCACAGATACGCAGTATTTT.

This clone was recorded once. DNA for the CDR3: TGTGCCAGCAGTCCCGGGACAGGGACGGAAAAACTGTTTTTT. It is translated as CASSPGTGTEKLFF. This chain joins TRBV7-9 and TRBJ1-4, with 9 bases lining up with TRBD1. Germline V gene sequence: CDR1 SEHNR, CDR2 FQNEAQ (reference sequence). J was trimmed by 8 bases and V by 6 bases; bases with no gene match: 7. This CDR3 has 14 residues.

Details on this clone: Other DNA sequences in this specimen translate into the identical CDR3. CDR3 in DNA: TGTGCCAGCAGCGTAGGCGGCAGCCAAGAGACCCAGTACTTC. Encoded protein: CASSVGGSQETQYF. J is TRBJ2-5 and V is TRBV9, with unresolved D. The CDR3 sequence is 14 residues long. V was trimmed by 0 bases and J by 1 base, leaving 7 bases between them. Germline lookup yields CDR1 SGDLS and CDR2 YYNGEE.

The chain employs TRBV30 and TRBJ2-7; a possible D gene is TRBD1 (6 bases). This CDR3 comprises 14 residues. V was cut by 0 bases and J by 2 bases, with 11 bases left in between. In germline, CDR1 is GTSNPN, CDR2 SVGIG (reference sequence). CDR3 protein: CAWSVARGPYEQYF. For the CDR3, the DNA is TGTGCCTGGAGTGTAGCCAGGGGTCCCTACGAGCAGTACTTC. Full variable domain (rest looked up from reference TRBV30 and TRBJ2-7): SQTIHQWPATLVQPVGSPLSLECTVEGTSNPNLYWYRQAAGRGLQLLFYSVGIGQISSEVPQNLSASRPQDRQFILSSKKLLLSDSGFYLCAWSVARGPYEQYFGPGTRLTVT.

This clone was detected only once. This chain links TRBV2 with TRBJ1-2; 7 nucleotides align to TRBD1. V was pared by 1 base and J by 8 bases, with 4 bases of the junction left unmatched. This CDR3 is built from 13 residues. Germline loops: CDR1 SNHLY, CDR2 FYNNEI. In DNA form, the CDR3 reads TGTGCCAGCAGTGAAGTGCCAGGGGGAGGCTACACCTTC. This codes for CASSEVPGGGYTF.

The CDR3 region has the DNA TGTGCCAGCAGTGGGGTGACAGATCGAAACACTGAAGCTTTCTTT. Residues: CASSGVTDRNTEAFF. The chain is built from TRBV25-1 and TRBJ1-1, with D possibly being TRBD1 (5 bases). V dropped 4 bases and J dropped 2 bases, with 14 bases sitting between them. The CDR3 extends over 15 amino acids. Germline V CDR1 and CDR2: MGHDK, SYGVNS. Full variable domain (missing parts from reference TRBV25-1 and TRBJ1-1): EADIYQTPRYLVIGTGKKITLECSQTMGHDKMYWYQQDPGMELHLIHYSYGVNSTEKGDLSSESTVSRIRTEHFPLTLESARPSHTSQYLCASSGVTDRNTEAFFGQGTRLTVV.

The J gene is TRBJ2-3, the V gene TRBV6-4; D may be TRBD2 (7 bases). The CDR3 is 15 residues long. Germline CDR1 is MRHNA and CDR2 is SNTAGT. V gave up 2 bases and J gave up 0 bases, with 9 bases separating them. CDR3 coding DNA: TGTGCCAGCAGTGACGGGGGGGCTAGCACAGATACGCAGTATTTT. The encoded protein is CASSDGGASTDTQYF.

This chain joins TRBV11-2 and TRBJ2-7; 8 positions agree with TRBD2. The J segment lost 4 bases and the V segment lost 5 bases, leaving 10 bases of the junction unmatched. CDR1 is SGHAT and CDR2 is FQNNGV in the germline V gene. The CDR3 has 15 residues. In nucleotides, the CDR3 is TGTGCCAGCAGCCTCGGACTAGCAGGCCCGTACGAGCAGTACTTC. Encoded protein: CASSLGLAGPYEQYF.

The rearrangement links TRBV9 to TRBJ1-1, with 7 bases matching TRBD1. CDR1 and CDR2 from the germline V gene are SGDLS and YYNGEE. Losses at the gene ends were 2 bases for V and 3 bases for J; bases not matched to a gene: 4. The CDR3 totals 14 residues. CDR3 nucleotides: TGTGCCAGCAGCGTTTACCAGGGGGACACTGAAGCTTTCTTT. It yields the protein CASSVYQGDTEAFF.

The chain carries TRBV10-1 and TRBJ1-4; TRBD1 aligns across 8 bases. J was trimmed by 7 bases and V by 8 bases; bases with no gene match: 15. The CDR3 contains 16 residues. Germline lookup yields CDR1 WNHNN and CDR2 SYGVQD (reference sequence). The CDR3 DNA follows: TGCGCCAGCCTCACCTGCTGCAGGGGGCGCGGTGAAAAACTGTTTTTT. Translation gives CASLTCCRGRGEKLFF.